This T cell receptor beta chain was observed in a study of T cell responses to AZD1222 COVID-19 vaccine. Study in general: Analyses pooled second doses at about 4 or about 12 weeks.

The method was immunoSEQ multiplex PCR; TCRdb's version includes in-frame clones alone and lacks a portion of them. This table holds approximately 150,000 clones, 80% to 90% found once. Study-level points and caveats: Within unmutated variant regions lay the reported targets of nearly half of spike-specific TCRs. Seropositivity was recorded at baseline in only five to seven AZD1222 recipients. In all cases, repertoires were sampled only after the peak T cell response.

The CDR3 is 14 residues long. The germline CDR1 and CDR2 sequences are LGHDT and YNNKEL (reference sequence). V gave up 4 bases and J gave up 2 bases, with 12 bases separating them. To note about this clone: Its specificity is unknown.

The TCR comes from an adult in good health. The starting material was peripheral blood, obtained on day 0 of AZD1222 vaccination. The V and J genes are TRBV3-1 (or the pseudogene TRBV3-2) and TRBJ2-7, with D possibly TRBD1 on 5 matching bases. The CDR3: CASSRPAGTYEQYF. The CDR3 region has the DNA TGTGCCAGCAGCCGCCCGGCAGGGACCTACGAGCAGTACTTC.